This T cell receptor beta chain is drawn from a study of cytomegalovirus exposure and HLA in healthy donors. Study-level background: Previous work identified roughly 120 million unique TCR beta sequences from around 200 million T cells. Most genotyped donors, 81% of around 370, had Caucasian-associated genetic ancestry. Points from the study as a whole: HLA alleles showed associations with 15,000 to 20,000 TCR beta sequences in a later analysis, at a 0.05 false discovery rate. Owing to their indistinguishability, certain V segments, notably TRBV6-2 and TRBV6-3, were excluded.

The primer mix had 60 Vbeta and 13 Jbeta primers. Sequenced by immunoSEQ multiplex PCR; TCRdb stores in-frame clones only, minus some. The table includes 100,000 to 150,000 clones, roughly 72% detected once. Turning to this clone: Its matching antigen is unknown.

There are 16 residues in the CDR3. Germline V CDR1 and CDR2: KGHSH, LQKENI. V lost 2 bases to trimming and J lost 5 bases, with 16 bases between them. The V gene is TRBV18, the J gene TRBJ2-1, with a tentative D call TRBD2 (7 bases). The sequencing sample was made of PBMCs. The origin of this receptor is a male donor in good health and CMV-seronegative. The CDR3 region is CASSPTWGGPDNEQFF. The DNA for the CDR3 is TGTGCCAGCTCACCAACATGGGGGGGCCCTGACAATGAGCAGTTCTTC.